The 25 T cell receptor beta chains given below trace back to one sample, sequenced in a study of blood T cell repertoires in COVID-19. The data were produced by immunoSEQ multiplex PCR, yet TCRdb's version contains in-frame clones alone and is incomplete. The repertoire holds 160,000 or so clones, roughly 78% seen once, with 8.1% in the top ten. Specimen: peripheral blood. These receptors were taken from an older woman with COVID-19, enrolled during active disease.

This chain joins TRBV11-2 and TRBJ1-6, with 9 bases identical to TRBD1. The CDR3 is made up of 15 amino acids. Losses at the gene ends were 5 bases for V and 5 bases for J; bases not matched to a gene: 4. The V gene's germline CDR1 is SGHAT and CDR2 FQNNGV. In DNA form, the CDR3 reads TGTGCCAGCAGCCCCGGACAGGGGAATAATTCACCCCTCCACTTT. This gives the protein CASSPGQGNNSPLHF.

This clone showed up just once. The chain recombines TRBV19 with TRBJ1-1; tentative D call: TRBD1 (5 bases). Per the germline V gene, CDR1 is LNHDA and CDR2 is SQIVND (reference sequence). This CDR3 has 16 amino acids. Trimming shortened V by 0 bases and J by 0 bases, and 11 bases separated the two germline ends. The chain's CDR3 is CASSIDWGVVNTEAFF. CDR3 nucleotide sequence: TGTGCCAGTAGTATAGATTGGGGGGTTGTGAACACTGAAGCTTTCTTT.

CDR3: CASSLGGGYGYTF. The CDR3 DNA is TGCGCCAGCAGCTTGGGCGGGGGCTATGGCTACACCTTC. This chain connects TRBV5-1 to TRBJ1-2, with a weak D call TRBD1 (5 bases). V lost 0 bases to trimming and J lost 4 bases, with 7 bases between them. Germline loops: CDR1 SGHRS, CDR2 YFSETQ. The CDR3 covers 13 residues.

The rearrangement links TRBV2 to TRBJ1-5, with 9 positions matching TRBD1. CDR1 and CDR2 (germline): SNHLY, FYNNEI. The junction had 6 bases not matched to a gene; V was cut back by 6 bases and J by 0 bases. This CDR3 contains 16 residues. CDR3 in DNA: TGTGCCAGCAGCCGGGACAGGGCCTATAGCAATCAGCCCCAGCATTTT. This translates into CASSRDRAYSNQPQHF.

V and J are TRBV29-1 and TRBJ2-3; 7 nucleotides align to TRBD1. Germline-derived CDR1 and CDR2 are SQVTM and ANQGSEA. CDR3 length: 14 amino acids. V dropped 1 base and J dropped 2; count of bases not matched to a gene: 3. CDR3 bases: TGCAGCGTTGAAGGGACAGGCTTCACAGATACGCAGTATTTT. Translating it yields CSVEGTGFTDTQYF.

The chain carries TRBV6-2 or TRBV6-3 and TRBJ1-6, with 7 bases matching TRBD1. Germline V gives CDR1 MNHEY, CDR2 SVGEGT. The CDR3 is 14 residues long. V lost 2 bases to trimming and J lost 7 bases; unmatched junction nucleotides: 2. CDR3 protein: CASSYETGNSPLHF. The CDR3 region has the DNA TGTGCCAGCAGTTACGAGACAGGGAATTCACCCCTCCACTTT.

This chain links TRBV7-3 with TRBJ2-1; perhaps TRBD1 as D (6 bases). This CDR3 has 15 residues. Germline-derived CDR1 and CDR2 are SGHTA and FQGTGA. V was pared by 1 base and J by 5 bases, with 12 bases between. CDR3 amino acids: CASSLIARGNNEQFF. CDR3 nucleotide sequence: TGTGCCAGCAGCTTAATCGCTAGGGGGAACAATGAGCAGTTCTTC.

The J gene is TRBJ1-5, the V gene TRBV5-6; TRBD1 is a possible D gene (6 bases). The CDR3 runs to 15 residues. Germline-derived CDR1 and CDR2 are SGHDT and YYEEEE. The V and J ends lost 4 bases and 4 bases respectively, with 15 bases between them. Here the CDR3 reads CASSNSGAGNQPQHF. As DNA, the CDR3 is TGTGCCAGCAGCAACTCAGGGGCTGGTAATCAGCCCCAGCATTTT.

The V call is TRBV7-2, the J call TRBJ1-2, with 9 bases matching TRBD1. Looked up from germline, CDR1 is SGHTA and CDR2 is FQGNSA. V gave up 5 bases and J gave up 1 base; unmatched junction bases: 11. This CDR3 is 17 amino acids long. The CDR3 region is CASSQGGWDRVNYGYTF. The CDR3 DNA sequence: TGTGCCAGCAGCCAAGGAGGCTGGGACAGGGTTAACTATGGCTACACCTTC.

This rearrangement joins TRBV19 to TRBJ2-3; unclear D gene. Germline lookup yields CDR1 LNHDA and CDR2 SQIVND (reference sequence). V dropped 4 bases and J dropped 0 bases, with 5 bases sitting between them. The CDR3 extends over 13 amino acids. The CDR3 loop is CASSRASTDTQYF. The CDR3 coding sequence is TGTGCCAGTAGTAGAGCGAGCACAGATACGCAGTATTTT.

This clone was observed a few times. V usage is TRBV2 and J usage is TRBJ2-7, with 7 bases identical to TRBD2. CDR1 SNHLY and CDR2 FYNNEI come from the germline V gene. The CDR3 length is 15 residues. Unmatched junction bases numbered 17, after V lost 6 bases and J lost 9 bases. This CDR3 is CASSQTAAGVPRQYV. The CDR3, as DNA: TGTGCCAGCAGCCAAACCGCCGCGGGGGTACCGAGGCAGTACGTC.

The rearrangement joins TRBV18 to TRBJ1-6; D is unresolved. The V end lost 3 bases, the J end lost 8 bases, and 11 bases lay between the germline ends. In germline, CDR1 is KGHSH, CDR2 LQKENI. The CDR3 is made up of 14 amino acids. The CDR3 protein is CASSPEGWDSPLHF. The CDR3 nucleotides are TGTGCCAGCTCACCTGAGGGTTGGGATTCACCCCTCCACTTT.

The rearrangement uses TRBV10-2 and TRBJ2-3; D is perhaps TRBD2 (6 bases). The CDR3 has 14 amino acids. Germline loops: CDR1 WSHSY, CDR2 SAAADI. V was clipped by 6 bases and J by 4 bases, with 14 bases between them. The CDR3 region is CASRRQSGPDTQYF. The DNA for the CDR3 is TGCGCCAGCAGGCGGCAAAGCGGGCCAGATACGCAGTATTTT.

The CDR3 region has the DNA TGTGCCAGCTCAGTATCTAGCGGGCCATCCTACGAGCAGTACTTC. This translates into CASSVSSGPSYEQYF. The chain uses TRBV18 and TRBJ2-7, with 8 bases identical to TRBD2. The CDR3 has 15 amino acids. Trimming at V came to 5 bases and at J to 1 base, leaving 7 bases not matched to a gene. Germline CDR1 reads KGHSH; CDR2 reads LQKENI. Full variable domain (missing parts from reference TRBV18 and TRBJ2-7): NAGVMQNPRHLVRRRGQEARLRCSPMKGHSHVYWYRQLPEEGLKFMVYLQKENIIDESGMPKERFSAEFPKEGPSILRIQQVVRGDSAAYFCASSVSSGPSYEQYFGPGTRLTVT.

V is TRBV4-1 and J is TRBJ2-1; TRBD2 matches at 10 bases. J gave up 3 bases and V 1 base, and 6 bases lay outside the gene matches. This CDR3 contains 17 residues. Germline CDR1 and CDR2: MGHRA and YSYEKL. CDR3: CASSQVASGGVYNEQFF. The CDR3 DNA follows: TGCGCCAGCAGCCAAGTGGCTAGCGGGGGAGTCTACAATGAGCAGTTCTTC.

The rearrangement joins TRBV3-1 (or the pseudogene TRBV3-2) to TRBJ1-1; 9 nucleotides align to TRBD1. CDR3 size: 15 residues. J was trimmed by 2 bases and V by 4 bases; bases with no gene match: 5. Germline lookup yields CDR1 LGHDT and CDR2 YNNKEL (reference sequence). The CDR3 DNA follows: TGTGCCAGCAGCCTCACAGGGGGCAGCAACACTGAAGCTTTCTTT. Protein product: CASSLTGGSNTEAFF.

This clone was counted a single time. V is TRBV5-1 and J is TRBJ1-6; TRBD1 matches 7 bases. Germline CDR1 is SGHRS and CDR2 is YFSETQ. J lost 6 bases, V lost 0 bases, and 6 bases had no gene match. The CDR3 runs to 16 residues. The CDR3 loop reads CASSLGQGGTNSPLHF. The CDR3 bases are TGCGCCAGCAGCTTGGGCCAGGGGGGAACTAATTCACCCCTCCACTTT.

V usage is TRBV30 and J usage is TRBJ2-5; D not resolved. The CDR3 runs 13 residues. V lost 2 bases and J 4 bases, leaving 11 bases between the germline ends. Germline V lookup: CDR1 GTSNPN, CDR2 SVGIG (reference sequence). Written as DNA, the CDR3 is TGTGCCTGGAGTCCTGCCCTAGTAGAGACCCAGTACTTC. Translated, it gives CAWSPALVETQYF.

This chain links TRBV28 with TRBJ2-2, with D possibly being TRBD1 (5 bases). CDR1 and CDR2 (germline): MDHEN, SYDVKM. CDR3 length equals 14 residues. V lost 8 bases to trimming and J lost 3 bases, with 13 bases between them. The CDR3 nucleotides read TGTGCCAGCGGACCCCCAGGGTACACCGGGGAGCTGTTTTTT. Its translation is CASGPPGYTGELFF.

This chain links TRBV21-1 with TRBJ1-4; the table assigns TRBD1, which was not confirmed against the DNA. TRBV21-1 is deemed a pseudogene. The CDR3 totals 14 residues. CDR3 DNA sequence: TGTGCCAGGCCAGTCCCGGGACATATCGAAAAACTGTTTTTT. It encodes CARPVPGHIEKLFF.

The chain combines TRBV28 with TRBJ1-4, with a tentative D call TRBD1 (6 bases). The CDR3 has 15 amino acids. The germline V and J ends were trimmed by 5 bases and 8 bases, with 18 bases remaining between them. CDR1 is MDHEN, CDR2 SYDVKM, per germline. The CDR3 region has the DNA TGTGCCAGCAGTCCCACAGGGAAAAGGGAAGAAAAACTGTTTTTT. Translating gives CASSPTGKREEKLFF.

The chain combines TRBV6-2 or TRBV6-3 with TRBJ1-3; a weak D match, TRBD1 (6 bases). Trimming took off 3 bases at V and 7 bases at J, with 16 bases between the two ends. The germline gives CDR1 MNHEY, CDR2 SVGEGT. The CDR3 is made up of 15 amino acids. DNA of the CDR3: TGTGCCAGCAGTTATACAGAGAGGGGGAGCAACACCATATATTTT. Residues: CASSYTERGSNTIYF.

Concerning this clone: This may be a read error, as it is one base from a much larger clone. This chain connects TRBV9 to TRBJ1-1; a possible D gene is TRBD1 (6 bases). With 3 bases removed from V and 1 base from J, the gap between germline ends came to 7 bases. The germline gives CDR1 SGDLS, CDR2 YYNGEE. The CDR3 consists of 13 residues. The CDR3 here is CASSGQENTEAFF. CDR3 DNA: TGTGCCAGCAGCGGACAGGAGAACACTGAAGCTTTCTTT.

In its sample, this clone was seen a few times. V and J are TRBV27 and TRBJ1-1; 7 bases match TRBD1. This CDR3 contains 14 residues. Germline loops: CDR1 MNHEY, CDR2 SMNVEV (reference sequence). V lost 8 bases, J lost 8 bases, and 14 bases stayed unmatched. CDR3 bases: TGTGCCAGCGCTTCGAGGGGGCGCAAGTCAGAAGCTTTCTTT. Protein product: CASASRGRKSEAFF.

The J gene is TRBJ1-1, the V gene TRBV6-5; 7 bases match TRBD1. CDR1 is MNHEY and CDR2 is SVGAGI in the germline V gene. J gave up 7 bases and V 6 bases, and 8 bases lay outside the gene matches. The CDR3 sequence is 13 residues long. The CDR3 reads CASRVTGAGEAFF. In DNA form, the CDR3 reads TGTGCCAGCAGGGTTACAGGGGCTGGTGAAGCTTTCTTT.